The 8 T cell receptor beta chains given below trace back to one sample, sequenced in a study of shared clonotypes between healthy human individuals. The naive CD8 subset, CD45RO-negative cells positively selected for CCR7, excluded terminally differentiated effector memory CD45RA+ cells. Method: immunoSEQ multiplex PCR; TCRdb's copy keeps in-frame clones and lacks some. The profile shows about 2.1 million clones, 85% to 95% of them singletons. The sequenced sample consisted of naive CD8+ T cells from PBMCs. These receptors all come from a man between 18 and 35 years old in good health. Some clones in this sample may be carry-over from other donors' samples.

The V call is TRBV7-9, the J call TRBJ2-7; D is uncertain. The CDR3 extends over 14 amino acids. CDR1 is SEHNR, CDR2 FQNEAQ, per germline (reference sequence). Trimming pared 1 base from V and 5 bases from J, leaving 12 bases between. CDR3 sequence: CASSLGGDRNEQYF. The CDR3 DNA reads as TGTGCCAGCAGCTTAGGTGGTGATCGGAACGAGCAGTACTTC.

This clone was observed once. A junction boundary mismatches the germline segment, possibly from a read error. Other DNA sequences of this sample code for an identical CDR3. This chain connects TRBV10-3 to TRBJ2-7, with TRBD2 matching 8 bases. The germline V gene encodes CDR1 ENHRY and CDR2 SYGVKD. This CDR3 comprises 13 residues. CDR3: CAISLDREGEQYF. CDR3 DNA sequence: TGTGCTATCAGCCTCGACCGGGAGGGGGAGCAGTACTTC.

The rearrangement joins TRBV7-9 to TRBJ2-1; no reliable D call. Germline values: CDR1 SEHNR, CDR2 FQNEAQ (reference sequence). This CDR3 has 12 residues. Trimming shortened V by 5 bases and J by 7 bases, and 9 bases separated the two germline ends. The CDR3 loop reads CASSMNPNEQFF. CDR3 coding DNA: TGTGCCAGCAGCATGAACCCGAATGAGCAGTTCTTC.

This chain connects TRBV9 to TRBJ2-5, with 13 bases fitting TRBD2. Germline V CDR1 and CDR2: SGDLS, YYNGEE. Trimming took 3 bases from V and 8 from J; bases not matched to a gene: 7. CDR3 length: 15 amino acids. This CDR3 is CASSGGTSGTYTQYF. The CDR3 bases are TGTGCCAGCAGCGGAGGGACTAGCGGGACTTACACCCAGTACTTC. The full variable domain, completed using reference TRBV9 and TRBJ2-5, is DSGVTQTPKHLITATGQRVTLRCSPRSGDLSVYWYQQSLDQGLQFLIQYYNGEERAKGNILERFSAQQFPDLHSELNLSSLELGDSALYFCASSGGTSGTYTQYFGPGTRLLVL.

Here the CDR3 DNA reads TGTGCCAGCAGTGGACTGTCAGATACGCAGTATTTT. This encodes CASSGLSDTQYF. The chain has TRBV28 and TRBJ2-3; possibly TRBD2 for D (5 bases). In germline, CDR1 is MDHEN, CDR2 SYDVKM. V lost 5 bases to trimming and J lost 4 bases, with 7 bases between them. This CDR3 region has 12 residues.

The chain recombines TRBV28 with TRBJ2-3; D perhaps matches TRBD1 (6 bases). The V end lost 3 bases, the J end lost 5 bases, and 12 bases lay between the germline ends. Germline assignment: CDR1 MDHEN and CDR2 SYDVKM. The CDR3 covers 14 residues. The CDR3 spells CASSFFPRGDTQYF. The CDR3 DNA sequence: TGTGCCAGCAGTTTCTTCCCCAGGGGAGATACGCAGTATTTT.

Here the CDR3 reads CASSENRQGRHEQYF. The CDR3 region has the DNA TGTGCCAGCAGCGAAAATCGACAGGGGCGCCACGAGCAGTACTTC. The chain has TRBV13 and TRBJ2-7; 8 bases are shared with TRBD1. V trimming: 5 bases; J trimming: 5 bases; junction bases outside the gene matches: 11. The V gene's germline CDR1 is PRHDT and CDR2 FYEKMQ (reference sequence). The CDR3 is made up of 15 amino acids. The whole variable domain, remainder taken from reference TRBV13 and TRBJ2-7, is AAGVIQSPRHLIKEKRETATLKCYPIPRHDTVYWYQQGPGQDPQFLISFYEKMQSDKGSIPDRFSAQQFSDYHSELNMSSLELGDSALYFCASSENRQGRHEQYFGPGTRLTVT.

The chain joins TRBV28 to TRBJ1-5, with D perhaps TRBD1 (6 bases). V dropped 3 bases and J dropped 4 bases, with 13 bases sitting between them. CDR3 length: 15 residues. Germline CDR1 is MDHEN and CDR2 is SYDVKM. CDR3 bases: TGTGCCAGCAGTTTTGTTGGGGGGCTGAATCAGCCCCAGCATTTT. It specifies CASSFVGGLNQPQHF.